The T cell receptor (beta chain) under discussion was sequenced for a study of post-analysis software for immune sequencing data. Turning to the study itself: Included courses were relapsing-remitting and secondary progressive multiple sclerosis; progressive-relapsing multiple sclerosis was also included.

This clonotype was seen only once. Its antigen remains unknown. Study outcomes and limitations: TRBV5-6, TRBV5-1 and TRBV20-1 were among four or five TRBV segments more frequent in patients than controls. With F measure, samples from one preparation batch clustered together strongly.

Germline trimming cut 2 bases from V and 8 bases from J; bases unmatched to any gene: 9. Germline CDR1 and CDR2: DFQATT and SNEGSKA (reference sequence). The CDR3 contains 15 residues. Every TCR beta cDNA library bore unique molecular identifiers. T cells numbering about 1 to 11 million yielded roughly 500,000 cDNA molecules. TCRdb passed the PCR reads through MiXCR, listing each CDR3 protein once. Seen here are roughly 800,000 distinct CDR3 sequences, 25% to 30% observed once, and the top ten hold roughly 0.53%. The chain couples TRBV20-1 to TRBJ1-2, with 12 bases identical to TRBD1. The sequencing input was blood. The source of this sequence is a girl between 5 and 17 years old with multiple sclerosis. The CDR3 loop reads CSARLPGQGATGYTF. CDR3 DNA sequence: TGCAGTGCTAGACTCCCGGGACAGGGGGCTACCGGCTACACCTTC.